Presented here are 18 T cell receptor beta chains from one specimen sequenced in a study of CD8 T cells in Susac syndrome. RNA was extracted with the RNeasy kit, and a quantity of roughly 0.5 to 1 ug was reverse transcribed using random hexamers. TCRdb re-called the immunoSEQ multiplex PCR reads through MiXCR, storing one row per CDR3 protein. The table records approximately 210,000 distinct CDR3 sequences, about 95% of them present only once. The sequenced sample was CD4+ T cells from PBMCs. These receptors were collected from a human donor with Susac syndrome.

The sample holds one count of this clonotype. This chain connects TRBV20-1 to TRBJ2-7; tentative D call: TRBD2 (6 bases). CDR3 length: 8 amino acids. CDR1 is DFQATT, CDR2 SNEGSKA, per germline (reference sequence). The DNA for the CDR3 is TGCAAGGCGGGGGAGCAGTACTTC. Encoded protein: CKAGEQYF.

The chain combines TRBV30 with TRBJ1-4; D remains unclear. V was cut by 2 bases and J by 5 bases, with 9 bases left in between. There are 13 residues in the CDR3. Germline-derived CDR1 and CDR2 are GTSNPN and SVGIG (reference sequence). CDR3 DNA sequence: TGTGCCTGGAGTAGAGTGCTAAATGAAAAACTGTTTTTT. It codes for CAWSRVLNEKLFF.

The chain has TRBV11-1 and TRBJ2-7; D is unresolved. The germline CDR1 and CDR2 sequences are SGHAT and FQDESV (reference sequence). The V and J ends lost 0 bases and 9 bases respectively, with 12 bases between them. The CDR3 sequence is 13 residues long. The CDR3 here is CASSLAQVEVQYF. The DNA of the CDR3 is TGTGCCAGCAGCTTAGCGCAGGTCGAGGTGCAGTACTTC. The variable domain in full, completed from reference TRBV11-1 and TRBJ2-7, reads EAEVAQSPRYKITEKSQAVAFWCDPISGHATLYWYRQILGQGPELLVQFQDESVVDDSQLPKDRFSAERLKGVDSTLKIQPAELGDSAMYLCASSLAQVEVQYFGPGTRLTVT.

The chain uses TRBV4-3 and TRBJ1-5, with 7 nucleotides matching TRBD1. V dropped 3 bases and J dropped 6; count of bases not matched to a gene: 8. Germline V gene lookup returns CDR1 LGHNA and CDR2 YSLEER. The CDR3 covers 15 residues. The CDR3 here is CASSHSRQGLQPQHF. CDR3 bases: TGCGCCAGCAGCCATAGTCGACAGGGACTTCAGCCCCAGCATTTT.

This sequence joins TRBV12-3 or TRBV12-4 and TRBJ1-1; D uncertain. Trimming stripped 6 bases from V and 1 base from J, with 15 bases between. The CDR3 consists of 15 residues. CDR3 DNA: TGTGCCAGCAGGCCCCCGGTCAGGACGAACACTGAAGCTTTCTTT. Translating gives CASRPPVRTNTEAFF.

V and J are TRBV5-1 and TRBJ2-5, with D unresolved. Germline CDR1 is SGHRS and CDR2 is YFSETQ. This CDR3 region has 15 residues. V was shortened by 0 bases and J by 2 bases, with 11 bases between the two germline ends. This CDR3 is CASSLAASEQETQYF. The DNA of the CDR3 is TGCGCCAGCAGCTTGGCCGCATCAGAACAAGAGACCCAGTACTTC.

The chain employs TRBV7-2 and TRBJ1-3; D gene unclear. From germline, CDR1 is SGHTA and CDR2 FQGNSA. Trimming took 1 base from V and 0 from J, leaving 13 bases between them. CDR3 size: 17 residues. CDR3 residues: CASSLVVPGLSGNTIYF. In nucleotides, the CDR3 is TGTGCCAGCAGCTTAGTCGTCCCCGGCCTCTCTGGAAACACCATATATTTT.

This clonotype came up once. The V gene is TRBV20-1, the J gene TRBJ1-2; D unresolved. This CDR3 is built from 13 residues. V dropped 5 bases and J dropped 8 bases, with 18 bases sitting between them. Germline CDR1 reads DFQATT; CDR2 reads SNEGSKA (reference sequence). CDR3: CSARSPNSIGYTF. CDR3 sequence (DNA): TGCAGTGCTCGCTCCCCTAACTCGATCGGCTACACCTTC.

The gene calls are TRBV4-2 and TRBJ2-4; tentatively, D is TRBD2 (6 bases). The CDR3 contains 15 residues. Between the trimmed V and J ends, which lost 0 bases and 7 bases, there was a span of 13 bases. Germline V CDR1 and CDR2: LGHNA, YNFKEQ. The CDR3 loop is CASSQDSGGVNIQYF. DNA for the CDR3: TGTGCCAGCAGCCAAGACTCGGGCGGGGTTAACATTCAGTACTTC.

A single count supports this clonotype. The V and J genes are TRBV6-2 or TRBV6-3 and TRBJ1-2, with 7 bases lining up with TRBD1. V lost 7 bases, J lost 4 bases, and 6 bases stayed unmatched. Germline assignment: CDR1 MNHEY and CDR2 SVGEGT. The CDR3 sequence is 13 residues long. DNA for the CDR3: TGTGCCAGCACCCCGACAGGGATCTATGGCTACACCTTC. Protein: CASTPTGIYGYTF.

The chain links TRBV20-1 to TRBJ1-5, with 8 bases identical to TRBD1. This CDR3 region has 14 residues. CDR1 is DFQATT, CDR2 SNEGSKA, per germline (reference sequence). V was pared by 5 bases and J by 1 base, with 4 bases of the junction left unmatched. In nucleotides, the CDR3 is TGCAGTGCTGGGAGACAGGGGAGCAATCAGCCCCAGCATTTT. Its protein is CSAGRQGSNQPQHF.

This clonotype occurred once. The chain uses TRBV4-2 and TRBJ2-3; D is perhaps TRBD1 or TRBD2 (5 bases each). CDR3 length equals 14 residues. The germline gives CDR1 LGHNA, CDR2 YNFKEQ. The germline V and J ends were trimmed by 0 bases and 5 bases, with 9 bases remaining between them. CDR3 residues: CASSQDGGLDTQYF. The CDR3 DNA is TGTGCCAGCAGCCAAGATGGGGGTTTAGATACGCAGTATTTT.

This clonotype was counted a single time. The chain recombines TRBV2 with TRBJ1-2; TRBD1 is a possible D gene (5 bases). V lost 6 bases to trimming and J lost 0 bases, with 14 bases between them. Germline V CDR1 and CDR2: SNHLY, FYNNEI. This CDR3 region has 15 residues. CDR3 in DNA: TGTGCCAGCAGCCCTTGGACAAGCTCTAACTATGGCTACACCTTC. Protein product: CASSPWTSSNYGYTF.

The CDR3 DNA follows: TGTGCCAGCAGCCACGGACTAGCGGCCAATGAGCAGTTCTTC. This codes for CASSHGLAANEQFF. V and J are TRBV7-2 and TRBJ2-1; the match to TRBD2 covers 10 bases. The CDR3 extends over 14 amino acids. V trimming: 5 bases; J trimming: 6 bases; junction bases outside the gene matches: 4. Germline lookup yields CDR1 SGHTA and CDR2 FQGNSA.

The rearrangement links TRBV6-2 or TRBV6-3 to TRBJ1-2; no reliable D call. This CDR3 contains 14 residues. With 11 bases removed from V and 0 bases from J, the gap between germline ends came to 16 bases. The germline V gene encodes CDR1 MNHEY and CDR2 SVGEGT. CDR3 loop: CAGREAGANYGYTF. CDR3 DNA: TGTGCCGGACGGGAAGCTGGAGCTAACTATGGCTACACCTTC.

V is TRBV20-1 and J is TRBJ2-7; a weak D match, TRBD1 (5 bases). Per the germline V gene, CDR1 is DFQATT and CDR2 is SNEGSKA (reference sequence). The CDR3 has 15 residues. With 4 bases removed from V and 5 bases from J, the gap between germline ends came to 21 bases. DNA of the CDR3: TGCAGTGCTAACGCAGGGCTTACAAGGACCAACGAGCAGTACTTC. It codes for CSANAGLTRTNEQYF.

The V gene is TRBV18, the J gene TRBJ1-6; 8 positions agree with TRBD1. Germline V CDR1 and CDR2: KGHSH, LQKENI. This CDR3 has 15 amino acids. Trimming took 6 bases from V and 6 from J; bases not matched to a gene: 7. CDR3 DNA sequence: TGTGCCAGCTCTCTGGGGGACAGGTTTAATTCACCCCTCCACTTT. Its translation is CASSLGDRFNSPLHF.

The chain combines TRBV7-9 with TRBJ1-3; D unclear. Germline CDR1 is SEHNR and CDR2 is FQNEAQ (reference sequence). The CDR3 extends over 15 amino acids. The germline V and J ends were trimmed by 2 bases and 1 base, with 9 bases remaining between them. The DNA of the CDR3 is TGTGCCAGCAGCTTATCAATGGCATCTGGAAACACCATATATTTT. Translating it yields CASSLSMASGNTIYF.